Below are 8 T cell receptor beta chains sequenced from a single sample in a study of control samples from healthy donors and cancer patients. Only in-frame clones appear in the TCRdb table, and some are missing; sequencing was by immunoSEQ multiplex PCR. The sample records about 120,000 clones, 80% to 90% being singletons. Input material: blood. Receptor source: a man aged 45-65 years in good health.

CDR3 protein: CASSLVSYGEDNEQYF. The CDR3 bases are TGCGCCAGCAGCTTGGTTTCGTACGGGGAGGACAACGAGCAGTACTTC. This sequence joins TRBV5-1 and TRBJ2-7; D may be TRBD2 (6 bases). Germline values: CDR1 SGHRS, CDR2 YFSETQ. V was trimmed by 0 bases and J by 5 bases, leaving 18 bases between them. This CDR3 spans 16 amino acids.

This rearrangement joins TRBV13 to TRBJ2-7; a weak D match, TRBD1 (6 bases). The CDR3 contains 14 residues. The V gene lost 5 bases and the J gene lost 0 bases, with 11 bases spanning the gap. Germline CDR1 reads PRHDT; CDR2 reads FYEKMQ (reference sequence). CDR3 in amino acids: CASSRQGISYEQYF. Here the CDR3 DNA reads TGTGCCAGCAGCCGGCAGGGGATCTCCTACGAGCAGTACTTC.

The CDR3 bases are TGTGCCAGCAGCATGACCGGGACAGGGGACTACAATGAGCAGTTCTTC. Its translation is CASSMTGTGDYNEQFF. J is TRBJ2-1 and V is TRBV9, with 10 bases that match TRBD1. V lost 4 bases, J lost 3 bases, and 7 bases stayed unmatched. This CDR3 has 16 residues. The germline gives CDR1 SGDLS, CDR2 YYNGEE.

The chain employs TRBV25-1 and TRBJ1-5, with a tentative D call TRBD1 (6 bases). The V and J ends lost 4 bases and 4 bases respectively, with 11 bases between them. Germline values: CDR1 MGHDK, CDR2 SYGVNS. The CDR3 sequence is 14 residues long. The CDR3: CASSGSQGNQPQHF. The CDR3 DNA sequence: TGTGCCAGCAGTGGATCACAGGGAAATCAGCCCCAGCATTTT.

The chain carries TRBV6-1 and TRBJ2-7, with D perhaps TRBD1 (5 bases). V lost 1 base, J lost 2 bases, and 9 bases lay in between. This CDR3 region has 14 residues. Germline loops: CDR1 MNHNS, CDR2 SASEGT. Here the CDR3 reads CASSEGGATYEQYF. The CDR3 DNA reads TGTGCCAGCAGTGAAGGTGGGGCCACCTACGAGCAGTACTTC.

The V gene is TRBV3-1 (or the pseudogene TRBV3-2), the J gene TRBJ1-2; TRBD1 might be the D (6 bases). Germline V gene lookup returns CDR1 LGHDT and CDR2 YNNKEL (reference sequence). V lost 1 base and J 3 bases, leaving 12 bases between the germline ends. The CDR3 is 15 residues long. CDR3 residues: CASSQATGPYYGYTF. The CDR3 DNA follows: TGTGCCAGCAGCCAAGCAACAGGGCCTTACTATGGCTACACCTTC.

This chain connects TRBV12-3 or TRBV12-4 to TRBJ1-1; D possibly corresponds to TRBD1 (6 bases). The V end was cut by 6 bases, the J end by 11 bases, with 16 bases between. The CDR3 has 12 amino acids. DNA of the CDR3: TGTGCCAGCAGCCCCACAGGGTCCCGGGCTTTCTTT. Its protein product is CASSPTGSRAFF.

The genes are TRBV24-1 and TRBJ1-1; D call uncertain. The CDR3 is made up of 15 amino acids. Germline loops: CDR1 KGHDR, CDR2 SFDVKD. The ends were cut back, 2 bases at V and 5 bases at J, with 14 bases in the middle. The CDR3 protein is CATSDCPGLRTEAFF. The CDR3 bases are TGTGCCACCAGTGATTGTCCGGGGTTAAGGACTGAAGCTTTCTTT.